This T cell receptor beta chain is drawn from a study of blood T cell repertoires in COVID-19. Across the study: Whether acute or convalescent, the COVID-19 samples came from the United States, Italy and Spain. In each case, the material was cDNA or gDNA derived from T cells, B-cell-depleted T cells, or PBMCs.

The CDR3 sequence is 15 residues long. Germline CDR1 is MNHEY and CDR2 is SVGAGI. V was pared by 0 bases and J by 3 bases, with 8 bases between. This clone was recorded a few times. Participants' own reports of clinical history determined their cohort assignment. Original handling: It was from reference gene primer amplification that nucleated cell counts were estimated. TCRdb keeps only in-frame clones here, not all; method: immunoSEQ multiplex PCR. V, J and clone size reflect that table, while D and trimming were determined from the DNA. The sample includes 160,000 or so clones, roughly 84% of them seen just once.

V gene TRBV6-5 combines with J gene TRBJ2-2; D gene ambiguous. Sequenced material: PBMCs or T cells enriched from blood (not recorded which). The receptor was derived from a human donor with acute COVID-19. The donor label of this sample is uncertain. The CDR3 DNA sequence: TGTGCCAGCAGTTACTCCTCCGGTTACACCGGGGAGCTGTTTTTT. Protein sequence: CASSYSSGYTGELFF.